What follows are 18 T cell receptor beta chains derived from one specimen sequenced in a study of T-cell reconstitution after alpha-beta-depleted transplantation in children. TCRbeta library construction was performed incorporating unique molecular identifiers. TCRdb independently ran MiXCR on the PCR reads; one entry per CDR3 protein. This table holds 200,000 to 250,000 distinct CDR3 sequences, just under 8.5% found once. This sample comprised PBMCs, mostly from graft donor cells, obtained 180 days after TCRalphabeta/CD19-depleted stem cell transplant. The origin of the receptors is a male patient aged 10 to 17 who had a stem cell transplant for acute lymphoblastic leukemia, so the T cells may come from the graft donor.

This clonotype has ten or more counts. The CDR3 reads CASSEPGLAGGLYTGELFF. In nucleotides, the CDR3 is TGTGCCAGCAGCGAACCGGGACTAGCGGGAGGGCTGTACACCGGGGAGCTGTTTTTT. V usage is TRBV9 and J usage is TRBJ2-2, with 16 nucleotides matching TRBD2. The CDR3 covers 19 residues. With 3 bases clipped from V and 3 bases from J, the junction kept 8 bases outside the gene matches. Germline V gene lookup returns CDR1 SGDLS and CDR2 YYNGEE.

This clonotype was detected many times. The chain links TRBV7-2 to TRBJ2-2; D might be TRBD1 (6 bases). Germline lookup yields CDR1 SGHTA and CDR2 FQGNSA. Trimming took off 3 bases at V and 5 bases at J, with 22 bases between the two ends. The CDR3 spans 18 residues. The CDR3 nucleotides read TGTGCCAGCAGCTTTCCCCTTCTCCTACAGGGCTATACCGGGGAGCTGTTTTTT. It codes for CASSFPLLLQGYTGELFF.

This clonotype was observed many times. The CDR3 DNA is TGTGCCAGCAGATCCATCGATGGCTACACCTTC. Protein sequence: CASRSIDGYTF. The chain employs TRBV6-5 and TRBJ1-2; the D is unclear. The germline V gene encodes CDR1 MNHEY and CDR2 SVGAGI. Trimming removed 6 bases from V and 6 bases from J, with 8 bases in between. CDR3 length: 11 amino acids.

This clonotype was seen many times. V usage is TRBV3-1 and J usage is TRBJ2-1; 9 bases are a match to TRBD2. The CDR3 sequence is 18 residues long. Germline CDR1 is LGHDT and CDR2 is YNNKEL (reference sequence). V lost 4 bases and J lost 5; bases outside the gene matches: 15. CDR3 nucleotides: TGTGCCAGCAGCCCCCGGGATAGCGGGAGACAATCAAACAATGAGCAGTTCTTC. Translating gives CASSPRDSGRQSNNEQFF.

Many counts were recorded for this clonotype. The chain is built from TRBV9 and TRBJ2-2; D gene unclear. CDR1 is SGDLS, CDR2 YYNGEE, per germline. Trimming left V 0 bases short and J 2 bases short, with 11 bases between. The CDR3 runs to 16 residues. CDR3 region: CASSVEVGKNTGELFF. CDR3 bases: TGTGCCAGCAGCGTAGAGGTGGGAAAAAACACCGGGGAGCTGTTTTTT.

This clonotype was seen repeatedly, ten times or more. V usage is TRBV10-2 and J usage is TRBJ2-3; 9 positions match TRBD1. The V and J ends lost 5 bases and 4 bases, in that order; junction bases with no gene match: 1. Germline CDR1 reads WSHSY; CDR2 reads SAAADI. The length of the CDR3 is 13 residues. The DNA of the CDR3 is TGCGCCAGCAGTCGGGACAGGGCAGATACGCAGTATTTT. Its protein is CASSRDRADTQYF.

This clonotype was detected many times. In nucleotides, the CDR3 is TGTGCCAGCAACTCCGGGACAGGGGTCTACCAAGAGACCCAGTACTTC. Protein product: CASNSGTGVYQETQYF. This chain links TRBV9 with TRBJ2-5, with 10 bases that match TRBD1. Trimming at V came to 6 bases and at J to 0 bases, leaving 8 bases not matched to a gene. CDR3 length equals 16 residues. Germline CDR1 and CDR2: SGDLS and YYNGEE.

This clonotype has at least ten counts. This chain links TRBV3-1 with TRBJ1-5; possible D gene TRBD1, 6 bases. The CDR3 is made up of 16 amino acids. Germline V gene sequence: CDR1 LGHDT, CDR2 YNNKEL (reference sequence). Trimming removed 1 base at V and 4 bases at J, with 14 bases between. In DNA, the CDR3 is TGTGCCAGCAGCCAAGCGGGGGCGCAGGGGAATCAGCCCCAGCATTTT. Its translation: CASSQAGAQGNQPQHF.

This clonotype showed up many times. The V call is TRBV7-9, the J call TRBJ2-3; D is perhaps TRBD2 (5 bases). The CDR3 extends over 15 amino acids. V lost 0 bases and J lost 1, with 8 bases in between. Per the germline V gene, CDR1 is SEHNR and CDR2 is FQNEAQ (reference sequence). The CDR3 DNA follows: TGTGCCAGCAGCTTAGCGGAGGCGGGCACAGATACGCAGTATTTT. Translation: CASSLAEAGTDTQYF. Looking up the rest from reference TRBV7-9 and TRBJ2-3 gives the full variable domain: DTGVSQNPRHKITKRGQNVTFRCDPISEHNRLYWYRQTLGQGPEFLTYFQNEAQLEKSRLLSDRFSAERPKGSFSTLEIQRTEQGDSAMYLCASSLAEAGTDTQYFGPGTRLTVL.

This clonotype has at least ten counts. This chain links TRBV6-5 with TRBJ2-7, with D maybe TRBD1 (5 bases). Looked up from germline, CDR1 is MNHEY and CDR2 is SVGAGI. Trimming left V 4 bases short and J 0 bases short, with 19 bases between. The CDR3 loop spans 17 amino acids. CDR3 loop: CASSFGLTGVSSYEQYF. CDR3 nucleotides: TGTGCCAGCAGTTTTGGGTTAACAGGCGTCAGCTCCTACGAGCAGTACTTC.

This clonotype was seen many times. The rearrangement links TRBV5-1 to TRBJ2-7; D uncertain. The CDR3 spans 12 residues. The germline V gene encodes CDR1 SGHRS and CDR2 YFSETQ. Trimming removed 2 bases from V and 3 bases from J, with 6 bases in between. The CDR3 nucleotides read TGCGCCAGCAGCTTACCCATCTACGAGCAGTACTTC. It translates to CASSLPIYEQYF.

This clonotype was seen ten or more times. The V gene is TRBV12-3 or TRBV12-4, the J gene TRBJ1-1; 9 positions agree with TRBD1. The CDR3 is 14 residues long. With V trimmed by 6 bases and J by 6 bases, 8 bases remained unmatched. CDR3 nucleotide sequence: TGTGCCAGCAGAGTGGACAGGGGTCGGGCTGAAGCTTTCTTT. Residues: CASRVDRGRAEAFF.

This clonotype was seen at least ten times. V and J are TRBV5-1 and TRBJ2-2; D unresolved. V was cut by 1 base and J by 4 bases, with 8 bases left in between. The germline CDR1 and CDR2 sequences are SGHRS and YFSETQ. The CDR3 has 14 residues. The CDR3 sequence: CASSLRLFTGELFF. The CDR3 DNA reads TGCGCCAGCAGCTTGCGACTGTTCACCGGGGAGCTGTTTTTT.

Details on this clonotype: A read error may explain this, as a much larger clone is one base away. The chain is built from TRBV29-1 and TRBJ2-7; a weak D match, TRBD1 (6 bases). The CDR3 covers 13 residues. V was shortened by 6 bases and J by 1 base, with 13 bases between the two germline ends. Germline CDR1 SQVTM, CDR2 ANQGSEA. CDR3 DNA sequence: TGCAGCGTCGGACAGCGGCTTTCCTACGAGCAGTACTTC. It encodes CSVGQRLSYEQYF.

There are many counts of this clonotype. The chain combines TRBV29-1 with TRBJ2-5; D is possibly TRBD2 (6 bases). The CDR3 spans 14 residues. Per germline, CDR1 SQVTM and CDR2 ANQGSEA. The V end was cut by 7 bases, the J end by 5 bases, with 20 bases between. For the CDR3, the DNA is TGCAGCGCCTCAGTTCGGGGAGGAGGGGAGACCCAGTACTTC. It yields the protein CSASVRGGGETQYF.

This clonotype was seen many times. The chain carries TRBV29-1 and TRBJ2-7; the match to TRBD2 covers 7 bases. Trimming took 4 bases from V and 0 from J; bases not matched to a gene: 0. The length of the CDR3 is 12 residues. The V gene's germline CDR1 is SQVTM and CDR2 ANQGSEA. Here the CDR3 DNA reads TGCAGCGTTGGGACTAGCTCCTACGAGCAGTACTTC. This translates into CSVGTSSYEQYF.

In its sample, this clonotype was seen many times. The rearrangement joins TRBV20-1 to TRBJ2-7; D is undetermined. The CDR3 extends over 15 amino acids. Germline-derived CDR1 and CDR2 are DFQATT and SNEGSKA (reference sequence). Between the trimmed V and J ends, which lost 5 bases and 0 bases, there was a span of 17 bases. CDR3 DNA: TGCAGTGCTCTAAAGTTGGGCCTCAGCTCCTACGAGCAGTACTTC. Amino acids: CSALKLGLSSYEQYF.

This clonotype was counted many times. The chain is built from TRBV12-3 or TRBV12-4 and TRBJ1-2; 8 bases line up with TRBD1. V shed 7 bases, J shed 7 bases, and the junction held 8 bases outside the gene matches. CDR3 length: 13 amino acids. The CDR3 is CASTLQGAFGYTF. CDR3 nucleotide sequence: TGTGCCAGCACTCTTCAGGGGGCTTTTGGCTACACCTTC.